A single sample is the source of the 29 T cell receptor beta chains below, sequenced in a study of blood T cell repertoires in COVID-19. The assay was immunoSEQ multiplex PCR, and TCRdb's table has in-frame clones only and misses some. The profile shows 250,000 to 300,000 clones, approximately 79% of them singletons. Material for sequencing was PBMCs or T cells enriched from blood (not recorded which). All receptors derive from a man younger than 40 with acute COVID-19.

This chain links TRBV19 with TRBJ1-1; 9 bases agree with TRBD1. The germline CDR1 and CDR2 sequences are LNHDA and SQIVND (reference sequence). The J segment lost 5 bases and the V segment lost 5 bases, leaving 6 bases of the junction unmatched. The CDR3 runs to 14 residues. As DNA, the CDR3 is TGTGCCAGTAGTCGGCGACAGGGGGTTACTGAAGCTTTCTTT. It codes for CASSRRQGVTEAFF.

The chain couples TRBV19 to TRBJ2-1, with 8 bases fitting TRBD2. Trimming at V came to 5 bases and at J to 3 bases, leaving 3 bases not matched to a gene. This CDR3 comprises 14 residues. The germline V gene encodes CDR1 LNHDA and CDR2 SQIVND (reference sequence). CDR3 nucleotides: TGTGCCAGTAGTTTGCGGGAGGTCTACAATGAGCAGTTCTTC. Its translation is CASSLREVYNEQFF. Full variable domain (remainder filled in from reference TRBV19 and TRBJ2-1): DGGITQSPKYLFRKEGQNVTLSCEQNLNHDAMYWYRQDPGQGLRLIYYSQIVNDFQKGDIAEGYSVSREKKESFPLTVTSAQKNPTAFYLCASSLREVYNEQFFGPGTRLTVL.

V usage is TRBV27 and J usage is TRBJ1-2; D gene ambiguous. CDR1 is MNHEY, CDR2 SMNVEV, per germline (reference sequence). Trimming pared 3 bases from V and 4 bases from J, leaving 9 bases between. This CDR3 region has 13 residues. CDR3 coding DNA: TGTGCCAGCAGTTTTAGCCATCTCTATGGCTACACCTTC. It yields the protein CASSFSHLYGYTF.

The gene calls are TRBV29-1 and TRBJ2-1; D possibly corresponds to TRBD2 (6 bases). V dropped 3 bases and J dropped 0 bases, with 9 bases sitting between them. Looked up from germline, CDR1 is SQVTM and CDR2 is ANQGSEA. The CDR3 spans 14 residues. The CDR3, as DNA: TGCAGCGTTGATCCCGGGAGCTCCTACAATGAGCAGTTCTTC. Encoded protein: CSVDPGSSYNEQFF.

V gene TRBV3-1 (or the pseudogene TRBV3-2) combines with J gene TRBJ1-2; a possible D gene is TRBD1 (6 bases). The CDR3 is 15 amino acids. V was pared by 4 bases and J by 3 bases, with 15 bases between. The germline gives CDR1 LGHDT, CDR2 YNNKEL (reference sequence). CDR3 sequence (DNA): TGTGCCAGCAGCCGCCCCGTAGGACAGTACTATGGCTACACCTTC. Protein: CASSRPVGQYYGYTF.

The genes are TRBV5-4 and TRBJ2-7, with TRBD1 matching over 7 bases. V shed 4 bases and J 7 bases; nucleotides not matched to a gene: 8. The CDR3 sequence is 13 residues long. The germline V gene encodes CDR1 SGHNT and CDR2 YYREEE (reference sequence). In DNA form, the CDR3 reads TGTGCCAGCAGCATACAGAACAGGGGAGAGCAGTACGTC. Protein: CASSIQNRGEQYV.

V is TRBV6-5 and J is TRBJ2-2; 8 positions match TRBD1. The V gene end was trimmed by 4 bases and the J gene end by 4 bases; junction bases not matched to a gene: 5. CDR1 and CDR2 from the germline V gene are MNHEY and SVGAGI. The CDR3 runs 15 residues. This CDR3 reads CASSSDRGGTGELFF. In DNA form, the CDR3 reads TGTGCCAGCAGTTCCGACAGGGGAGGCACCGGGGAGCTGTTTTTT.

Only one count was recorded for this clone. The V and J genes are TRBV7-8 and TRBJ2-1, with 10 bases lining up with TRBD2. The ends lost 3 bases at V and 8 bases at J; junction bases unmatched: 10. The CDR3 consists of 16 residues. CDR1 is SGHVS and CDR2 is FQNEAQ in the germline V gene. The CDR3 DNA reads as TGTGCCAGCAGCTTGAGAGCGGGGGGGACCCCCCATGAGCAGTTCTTC. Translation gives CASSLRAGGTPHEQFF.

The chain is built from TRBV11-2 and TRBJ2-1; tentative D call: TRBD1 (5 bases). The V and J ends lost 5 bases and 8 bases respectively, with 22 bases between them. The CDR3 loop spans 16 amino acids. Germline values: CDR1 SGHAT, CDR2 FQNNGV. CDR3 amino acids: CASSQRPQGAIYEQFF. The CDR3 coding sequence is TGTGCCAGCAGCCAGCGACCGCAGGGCGCGATCTATGAGCAGTTCTTC.

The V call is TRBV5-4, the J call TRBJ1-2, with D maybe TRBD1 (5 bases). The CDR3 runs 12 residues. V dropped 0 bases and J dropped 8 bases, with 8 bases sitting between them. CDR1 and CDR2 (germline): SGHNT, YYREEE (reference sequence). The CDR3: CASSLAREGYTF. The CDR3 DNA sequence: TGTGCCAGCAGCTTGGCCAGGGAAGGCTACACCTTC.

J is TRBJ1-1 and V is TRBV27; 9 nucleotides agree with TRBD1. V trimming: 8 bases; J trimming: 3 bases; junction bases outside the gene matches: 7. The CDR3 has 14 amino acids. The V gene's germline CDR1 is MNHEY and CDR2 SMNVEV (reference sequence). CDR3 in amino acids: CASGSDRGDTEAFF. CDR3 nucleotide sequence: TGTGCCAGCGGATCAGACAGGGGGGACACTGAAGCTTTCTTT.

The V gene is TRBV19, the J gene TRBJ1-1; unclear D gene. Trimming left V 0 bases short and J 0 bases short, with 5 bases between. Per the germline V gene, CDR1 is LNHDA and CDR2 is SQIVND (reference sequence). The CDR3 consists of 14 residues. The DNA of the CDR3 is TGTGCCAGTAGTATAGATCGGGTGAACACTGAAGCTTTCTTT. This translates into CASSIDRVNTEAFF.

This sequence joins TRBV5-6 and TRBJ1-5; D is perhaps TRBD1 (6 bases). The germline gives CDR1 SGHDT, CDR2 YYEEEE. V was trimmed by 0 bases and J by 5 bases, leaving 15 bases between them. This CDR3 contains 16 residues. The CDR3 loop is CASSLGGRGSHQPQHF. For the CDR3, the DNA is TGTGCCAGCAGCTTGGGGGGCAGGGGATCACATCAGCCCCAGCATTTT.

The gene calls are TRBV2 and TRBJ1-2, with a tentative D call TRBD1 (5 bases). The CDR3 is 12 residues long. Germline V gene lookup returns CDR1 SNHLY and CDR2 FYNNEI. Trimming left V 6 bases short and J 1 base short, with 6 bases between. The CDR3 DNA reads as TGTGCCAGCAGCAGGGTTAACTATGGCTACACCTTC. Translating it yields CASSRVNYGYTF.

DNA for the CDR3: TGTGCCAGTCCCAGAGACAGCACCGGGGAGCTGTTTTTT. As protein: CASPRDSTGELFF. The V call is TRBV19, the J call TRBJ2-2; the D gene is possibly TRBD1 (5 bases). The CDR3 loop spans 13 amino acids. The germline V and J ends were trimmed by 8 bases and 4 bases, with 11 bases remaining between them. The germline CDR1 and CDR2 sequences are LNHDA and SQIVND (reference sequence).

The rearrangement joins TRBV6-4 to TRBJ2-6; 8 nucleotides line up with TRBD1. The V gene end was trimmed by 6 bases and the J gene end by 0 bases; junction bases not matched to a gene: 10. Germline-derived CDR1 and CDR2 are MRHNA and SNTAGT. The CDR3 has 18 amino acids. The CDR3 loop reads CASRTGTGTYSGANVLTF. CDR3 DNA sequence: TGTGCCAGCAGGACGGGGACAGGAACTTACTCTGGGGCCAACGTCCTGACTTTC.

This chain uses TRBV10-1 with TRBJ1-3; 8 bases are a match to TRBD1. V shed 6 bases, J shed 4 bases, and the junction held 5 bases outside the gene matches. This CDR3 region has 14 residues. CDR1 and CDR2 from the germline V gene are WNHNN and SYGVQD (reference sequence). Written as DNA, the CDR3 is TGCGCCAGCAGCAAGACAGGGGTCGGAAACACCATATATTTT. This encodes CASSKTGVGNTIYF.

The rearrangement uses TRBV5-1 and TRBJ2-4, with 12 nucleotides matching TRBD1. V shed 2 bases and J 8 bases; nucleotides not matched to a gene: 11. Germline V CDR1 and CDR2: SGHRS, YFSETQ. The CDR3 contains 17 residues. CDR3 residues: CASSLPGQGANRDIQYF. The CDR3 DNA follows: TGCGCCAGCAGCTTACCGGGACAGGGGGCGAATAGGGACATTCAGTACTTC.

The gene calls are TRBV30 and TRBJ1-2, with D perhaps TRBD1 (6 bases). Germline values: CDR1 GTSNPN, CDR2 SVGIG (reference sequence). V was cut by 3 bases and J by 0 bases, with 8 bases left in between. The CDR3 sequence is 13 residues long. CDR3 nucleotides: TGTGCCTGGAGCAGGGGCCCTAACTATGGCTACACCTTC. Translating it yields CAWSRGPNYGYTF.

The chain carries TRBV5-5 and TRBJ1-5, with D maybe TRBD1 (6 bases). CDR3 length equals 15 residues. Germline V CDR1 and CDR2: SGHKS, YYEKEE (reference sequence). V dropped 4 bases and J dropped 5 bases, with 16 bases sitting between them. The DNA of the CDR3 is TGTGCCAGCAGCCTCACTACAGGGCACGATCAGCCCCAGCATTTT. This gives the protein CASSLTTGHDQPQHF.

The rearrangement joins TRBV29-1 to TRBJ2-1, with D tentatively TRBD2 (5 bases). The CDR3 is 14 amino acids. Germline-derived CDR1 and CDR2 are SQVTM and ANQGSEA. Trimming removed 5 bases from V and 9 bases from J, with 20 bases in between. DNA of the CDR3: TGCAGCGTTCCTCGGATAGGAGAGGGTCTTGAGCAGTTCTTC. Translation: CSVPRIGEGLEQFF.

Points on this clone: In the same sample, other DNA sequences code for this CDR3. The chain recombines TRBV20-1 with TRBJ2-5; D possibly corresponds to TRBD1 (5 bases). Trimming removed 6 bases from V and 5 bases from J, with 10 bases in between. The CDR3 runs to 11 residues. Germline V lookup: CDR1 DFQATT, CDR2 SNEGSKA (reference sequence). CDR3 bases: TGCAGTGCCAGGGTCGGGGAGACCCAGTACTTC. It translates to CSARVGETQYF.

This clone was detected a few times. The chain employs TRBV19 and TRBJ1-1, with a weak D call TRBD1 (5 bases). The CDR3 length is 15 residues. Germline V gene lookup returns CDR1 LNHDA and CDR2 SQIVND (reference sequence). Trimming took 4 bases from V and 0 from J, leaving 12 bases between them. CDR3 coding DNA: TGTGCCAGTAGTAACAGTGGAGGGGTGAACACTGAAGCTTTCTTT. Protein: CASSNSGGVNTEAFF.

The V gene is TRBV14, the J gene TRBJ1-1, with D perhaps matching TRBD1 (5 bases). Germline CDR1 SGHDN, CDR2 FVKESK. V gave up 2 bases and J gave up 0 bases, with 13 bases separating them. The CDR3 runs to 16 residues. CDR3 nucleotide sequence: TGTGCCAGCAGCCAACGCCCAGGACACATGAACACTGAAGCTTTCTTT. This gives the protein CASSQRPGHMNTEAFF.

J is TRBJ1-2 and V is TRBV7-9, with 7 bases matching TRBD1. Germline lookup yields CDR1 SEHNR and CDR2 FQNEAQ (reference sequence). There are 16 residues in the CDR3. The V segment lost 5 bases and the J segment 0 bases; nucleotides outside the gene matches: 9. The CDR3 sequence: CASSPPGTASNYGYTF. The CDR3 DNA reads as TGTGCCAGCAGCCCCCCCGGGACAGCCTCTAACTATGGCTACACCTTC.

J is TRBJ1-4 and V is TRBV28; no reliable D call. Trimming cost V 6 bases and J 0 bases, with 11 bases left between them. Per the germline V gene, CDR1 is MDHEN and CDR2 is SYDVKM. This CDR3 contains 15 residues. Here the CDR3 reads CASSTAGSTNEKLFF. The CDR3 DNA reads TGTGCCAGCAGCACAGCCGGCTCAACTAATGAAAAACTGTTTTTT.

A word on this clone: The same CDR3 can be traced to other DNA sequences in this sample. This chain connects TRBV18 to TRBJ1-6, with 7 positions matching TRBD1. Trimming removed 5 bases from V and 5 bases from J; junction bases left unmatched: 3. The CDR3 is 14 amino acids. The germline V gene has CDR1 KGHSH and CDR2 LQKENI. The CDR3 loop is CASSKDRDNSPLHF. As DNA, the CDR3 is TGTGCCAGCTCAAAAGACAGGGATAATTCACCCCTCCACTTT.

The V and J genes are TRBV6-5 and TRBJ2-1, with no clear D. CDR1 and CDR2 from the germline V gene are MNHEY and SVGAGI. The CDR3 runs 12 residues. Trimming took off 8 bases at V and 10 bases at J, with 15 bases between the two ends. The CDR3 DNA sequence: TGTGCCAGCTCCCAGGTAGGCTGGGAGCAGTTCTTC. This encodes CASSQVGWEQFF.

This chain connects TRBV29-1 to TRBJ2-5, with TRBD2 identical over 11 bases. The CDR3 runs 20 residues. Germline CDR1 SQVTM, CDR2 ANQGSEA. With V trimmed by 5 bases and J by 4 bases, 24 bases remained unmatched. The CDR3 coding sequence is TGCAGCGTTATCTATAGCGGGAGGGCCGCGACGGGGTCAGTGAGAGAGACCCAGTACTTC. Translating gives CSVIYSGRAATGSVRETQYF. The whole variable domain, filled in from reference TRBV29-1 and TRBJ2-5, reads SAVISQKPSRDICQRGTSLTIQCQVDSQVTMMFWYRQQPGQSLTLIATANQGSEATYESGFVIDKFPISRPNLTFSTLTVSNMSPEDSSIYLCSVIYSGRAATGSVRETQYFGPGTRLLVL.